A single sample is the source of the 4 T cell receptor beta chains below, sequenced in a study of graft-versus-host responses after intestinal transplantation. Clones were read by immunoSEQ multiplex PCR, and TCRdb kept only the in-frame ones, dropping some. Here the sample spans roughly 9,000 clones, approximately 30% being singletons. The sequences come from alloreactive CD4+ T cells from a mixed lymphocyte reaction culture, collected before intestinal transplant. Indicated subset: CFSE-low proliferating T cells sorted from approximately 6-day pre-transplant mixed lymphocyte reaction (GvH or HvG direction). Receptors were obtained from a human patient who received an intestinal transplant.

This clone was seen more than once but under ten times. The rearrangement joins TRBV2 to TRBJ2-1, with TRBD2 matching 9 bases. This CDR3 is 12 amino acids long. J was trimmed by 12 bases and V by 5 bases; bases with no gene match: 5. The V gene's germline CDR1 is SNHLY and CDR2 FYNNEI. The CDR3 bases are TGTGCCAGCAGTCCGGGACTAGCTGTGCAGTTCTTC. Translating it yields CASSPGLAVQFF.

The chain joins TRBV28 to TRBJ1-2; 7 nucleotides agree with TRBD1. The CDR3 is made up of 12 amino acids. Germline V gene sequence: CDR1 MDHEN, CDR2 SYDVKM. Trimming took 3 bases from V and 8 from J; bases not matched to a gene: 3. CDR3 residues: CASSLGTAGYTF. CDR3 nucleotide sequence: TGTGCCAGCAGTTTGGGGACAGCGGGCTACACCTTC.

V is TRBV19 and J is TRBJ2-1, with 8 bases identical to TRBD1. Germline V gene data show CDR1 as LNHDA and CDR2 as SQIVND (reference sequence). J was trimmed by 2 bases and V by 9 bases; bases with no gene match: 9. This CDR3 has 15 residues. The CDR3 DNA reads TGTGCCAGCGATAACGGACAGGGTACCTACAATGAGCAGTTCTTC. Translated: CASDNGQGTYNEQFF.

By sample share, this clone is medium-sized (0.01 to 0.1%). DNA of the CDR3: TGTGCCAGCAGGGTAACAGGGGGTAATTATGGCTACACCTTC. Translation: CASRVTGGNYGYTF. The chain carries TRBV6-1 and TRBJ1-2, with 8 bases identical to TRBD1. Trimming cost V 6 bases and J 5 bases; bases outside gene matches: 8. This CDR3 has 14 residues. The germline CDR1 and CDR2 sequences are MNHNS and SASEGT.